This T cell receptor (beta chain) was retrieved from a study of blood T cell repertoires in COVID-19. As for the study in general: The United States, Italy and Spain were the sources of the acute and convalescent COVID-19 samples. Sources were T cells, B-cell-depleted T cells, or PBMCs; the material itself was cDNA or gDNA.

This clone was detected only a few times. Authors' methods: Reference gene primer amplification gave estimated nucleated cell counts. Clones were sequenced by immunoSEQ multiplex PCR, and TCRdb holds only the in-frame ones, with some missing. V and J calls and clone size come straight from that table; D and trimming were deduced from the DNA. The top ten clones hold roughly 3.1% of a sample with under 200,000 clones, about three quarters of them seen once. The V gene's germline CDR1 is MNHEY and CDR2 SMNVEV (reference sequence). Trimming cost V 5 bases and J 5 bases; bases outside gene matches: 3. The CDR3 contains 14 residues.

Sequenced sample: peripheral blood. The V gene is TRBV27, the J gene TRBJ2-2; 9 bases agree with TRBD1. The source is a man between 65 and 85 years old with acute or convalescent COVID-19. CDR3 protein: CASSRTGDTGELFF. In nucleotides, the CDR3 is TGTGCCAGCAGTCGGACAGGGGATACCGGGGAGCTGTTTTTT.